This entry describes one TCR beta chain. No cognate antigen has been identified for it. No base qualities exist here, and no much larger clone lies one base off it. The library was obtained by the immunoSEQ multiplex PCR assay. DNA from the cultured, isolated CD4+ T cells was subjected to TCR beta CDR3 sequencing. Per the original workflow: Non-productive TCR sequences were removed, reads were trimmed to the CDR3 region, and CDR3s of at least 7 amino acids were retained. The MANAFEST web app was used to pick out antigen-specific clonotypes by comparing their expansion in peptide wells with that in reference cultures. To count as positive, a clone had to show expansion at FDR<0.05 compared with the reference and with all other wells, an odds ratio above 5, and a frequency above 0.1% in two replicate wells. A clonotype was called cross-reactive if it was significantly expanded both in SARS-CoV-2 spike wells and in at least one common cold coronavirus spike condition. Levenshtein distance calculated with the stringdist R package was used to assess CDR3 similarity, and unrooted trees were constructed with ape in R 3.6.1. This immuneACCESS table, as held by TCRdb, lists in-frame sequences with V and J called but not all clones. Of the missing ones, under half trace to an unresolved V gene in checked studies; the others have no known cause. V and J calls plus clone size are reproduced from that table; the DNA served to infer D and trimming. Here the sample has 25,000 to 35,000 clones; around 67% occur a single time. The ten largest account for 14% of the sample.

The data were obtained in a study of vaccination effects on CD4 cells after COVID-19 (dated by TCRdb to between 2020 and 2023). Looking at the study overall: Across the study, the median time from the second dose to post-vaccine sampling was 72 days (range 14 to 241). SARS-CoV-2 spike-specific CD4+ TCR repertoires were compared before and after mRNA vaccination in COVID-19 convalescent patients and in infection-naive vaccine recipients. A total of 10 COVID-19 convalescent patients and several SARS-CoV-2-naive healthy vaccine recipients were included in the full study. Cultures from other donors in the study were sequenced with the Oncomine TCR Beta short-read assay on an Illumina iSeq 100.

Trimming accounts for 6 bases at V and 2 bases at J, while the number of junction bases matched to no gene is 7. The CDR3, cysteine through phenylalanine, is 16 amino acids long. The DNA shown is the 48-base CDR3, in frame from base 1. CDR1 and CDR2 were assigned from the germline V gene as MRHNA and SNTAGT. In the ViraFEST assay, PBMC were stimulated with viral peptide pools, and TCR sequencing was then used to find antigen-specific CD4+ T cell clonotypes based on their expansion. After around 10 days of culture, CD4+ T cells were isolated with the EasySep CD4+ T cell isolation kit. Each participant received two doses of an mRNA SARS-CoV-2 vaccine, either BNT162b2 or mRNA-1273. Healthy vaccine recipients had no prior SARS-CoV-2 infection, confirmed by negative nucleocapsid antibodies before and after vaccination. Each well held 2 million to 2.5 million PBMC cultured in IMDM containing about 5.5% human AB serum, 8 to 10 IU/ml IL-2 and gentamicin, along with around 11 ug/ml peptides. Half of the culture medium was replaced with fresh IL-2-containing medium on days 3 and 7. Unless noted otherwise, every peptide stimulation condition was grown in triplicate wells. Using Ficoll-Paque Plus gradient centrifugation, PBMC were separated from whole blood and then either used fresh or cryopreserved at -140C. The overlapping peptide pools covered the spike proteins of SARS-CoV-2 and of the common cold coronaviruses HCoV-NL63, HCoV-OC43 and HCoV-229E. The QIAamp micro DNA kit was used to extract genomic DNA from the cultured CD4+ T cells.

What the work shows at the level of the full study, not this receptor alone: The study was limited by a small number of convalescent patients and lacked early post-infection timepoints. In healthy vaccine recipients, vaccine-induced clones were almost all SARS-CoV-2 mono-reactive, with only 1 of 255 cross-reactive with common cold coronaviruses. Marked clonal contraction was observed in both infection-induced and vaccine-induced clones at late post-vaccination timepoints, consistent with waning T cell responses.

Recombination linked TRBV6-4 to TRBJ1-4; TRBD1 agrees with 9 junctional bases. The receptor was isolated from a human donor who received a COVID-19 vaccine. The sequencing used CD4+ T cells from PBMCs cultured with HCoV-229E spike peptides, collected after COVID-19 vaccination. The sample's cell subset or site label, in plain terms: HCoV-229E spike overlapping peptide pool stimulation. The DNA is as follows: TGTGCCAGCAGCGACGACAGGGGGTGGACTAATGAAAAACTGTTTTTT. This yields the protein CASSDDRGWTNEKLFF.